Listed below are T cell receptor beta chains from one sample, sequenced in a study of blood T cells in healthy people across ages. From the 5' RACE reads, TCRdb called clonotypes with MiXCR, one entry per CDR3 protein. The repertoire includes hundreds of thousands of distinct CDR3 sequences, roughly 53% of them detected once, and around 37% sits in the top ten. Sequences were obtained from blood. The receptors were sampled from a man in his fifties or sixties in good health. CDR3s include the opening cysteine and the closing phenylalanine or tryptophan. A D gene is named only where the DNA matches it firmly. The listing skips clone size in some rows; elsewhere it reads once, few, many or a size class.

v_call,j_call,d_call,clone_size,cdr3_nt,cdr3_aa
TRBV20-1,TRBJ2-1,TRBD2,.,TGCAGTGCGATGACCGGGACTAGCGCGTACAATGAGCAGTTCTTC,CSAMTGTSAYNEQFF
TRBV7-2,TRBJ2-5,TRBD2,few,TGTGCCAGCAGCATCAGCGGGGGGGCCCAAGAGACCCAGTACTTC,CASSISGGAQETQYF
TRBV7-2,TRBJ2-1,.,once,TGTGCCAGCAGCCCTGGGGGTATCCCATCCTACAATGAGCAGTTCTTC,CASSPGGIPSYNEQFF
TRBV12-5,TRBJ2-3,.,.,TGTGCTAGTGGTTCGGGGCCGGAGAAAGTAGTCGCAGATACGCAGTATTTT,CASGSGPEKVVADTQYF
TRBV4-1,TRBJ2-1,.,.,TGCGCCAGCAGCCGCCCGGGACAAGTCTCCTACAGTGAGCAGTTCTTC,CASSRPGQVSYSEQFF
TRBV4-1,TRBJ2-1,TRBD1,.,TGCGCCAGCAGCCAGGACAGGGAGAGTGAGCAGTTCTTC,CASSQDRESEQFF
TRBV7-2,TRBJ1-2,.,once,TGTGCCAGCAGCCGTAACTCCCTACAGGGAGACTATGGCTACACCTTC,CASSRNSLQGDYGYTF
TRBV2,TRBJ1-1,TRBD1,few,TGTGCCAGCAGTGATGGGCAGGGGGGCACTGAAGCTTTCTTT,CASSDGQGGTEAFF
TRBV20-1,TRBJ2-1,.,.,TGCAGTGCTAGAGATACCCTAGCCTATGAGCAGTTCTTC,CSARDTLAYEQFF
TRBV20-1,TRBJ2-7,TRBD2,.,TGCAGTGCTCACCGGGGGGGCCAATTCAACGAGCAGTACTTC,CSAHRGGQFNEQYF
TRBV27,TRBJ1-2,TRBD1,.,TGTGCCAGCAGTTCTCGGACAGGGAAAGGCTACACCTTC,CASSSRTGKGYTF
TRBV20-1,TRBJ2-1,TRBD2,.,TGCAGTGCTGCCTTAGCGGGGGGCATTAACAATGAGCAGTTCTTC,CSAALAGGINNEQFF
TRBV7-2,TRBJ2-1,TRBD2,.,TGTGCCAGCAGCTACAGAGCGGGGGGGCTGTACAATGAGCAGTTCTTC,CASSYRAGGLYNEQFF
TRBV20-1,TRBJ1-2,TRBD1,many,TGCAGTGCTTACGGGACAGGGGACCATGGCTACACCTTC,CSAYGTGDHGYTF
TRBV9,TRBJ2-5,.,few,TGTGCCAGCAGCCCCCTGACAAGCCAAGAGACCCAGTACTTC,CASSPLTSQETQYF
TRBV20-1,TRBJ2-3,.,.,TGCAGTGCTAGGGCAGGCACAGAGACGCAGTATTTT,CSARAGTETQYF
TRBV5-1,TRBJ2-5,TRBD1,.,TGCGCCAGCAGCTTGGGAGGGGGCCTCCCGGAGACCCAGTACTTC,CASSLGGGLPETQYF
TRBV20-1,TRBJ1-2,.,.,TGCAGTGCTATAGAGGGCAGGGGAGCGAATGGCTACACCTTC,CSAIEGRGANGYTF
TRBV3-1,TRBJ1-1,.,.,TGTGCCAGCAGCCAAGGGGGAAGACGGTACACTGAAGCTTTCTTT,CASSQGGRRYTEAFF
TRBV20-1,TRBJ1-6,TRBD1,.,TGCAGTGCTCCGGACAGGGTGAATTCACCCCTCCACTTT,CSAPDRVNSPLHF
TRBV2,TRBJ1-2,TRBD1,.,TGTGCCAGCACCCGGGACAGGGGCCTTACTAACTATGGCTACACCTTC,CASTRDRGLTNYGYTF
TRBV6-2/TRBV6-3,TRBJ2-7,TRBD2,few,TGTGCCAGCAGGCTTGGCGGGGGGAGCTACGAGCAGTACTTC,CASRLGGGSYEQYF
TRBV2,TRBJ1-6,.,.,TGTGCCAGCAAGGCGGCGGGGAAAAATTCACCCCTCCACTTT,CASKAAGKNSPLHF
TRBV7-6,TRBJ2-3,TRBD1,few,TGTGCCAGCAGCTTACCCAGCGGGACAGGGGTAGATACGCAGTATTTT,CASSLPSGTGVDTQYF